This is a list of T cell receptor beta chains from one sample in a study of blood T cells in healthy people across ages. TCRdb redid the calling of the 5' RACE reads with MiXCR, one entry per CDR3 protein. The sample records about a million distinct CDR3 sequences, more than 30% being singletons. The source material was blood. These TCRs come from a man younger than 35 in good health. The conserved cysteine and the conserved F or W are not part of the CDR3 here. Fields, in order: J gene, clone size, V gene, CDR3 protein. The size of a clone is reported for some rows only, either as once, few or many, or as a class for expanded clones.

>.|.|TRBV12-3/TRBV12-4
VSGRRGGETQY
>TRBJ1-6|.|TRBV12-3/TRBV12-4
ASSAQPYSPLH
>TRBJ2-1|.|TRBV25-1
ASTITLHGSYNEQF
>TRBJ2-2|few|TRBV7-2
ASSLASGRGTGELF
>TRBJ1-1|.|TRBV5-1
ASSLTRREDTEAF
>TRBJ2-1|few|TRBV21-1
ASSTCLQGPLQF
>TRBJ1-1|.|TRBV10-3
AISEPEGPTEAF
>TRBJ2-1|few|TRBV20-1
SAPSSNLYNEQF
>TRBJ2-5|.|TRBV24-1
ATSASDSRNEQY
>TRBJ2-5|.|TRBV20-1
SATRTARNQPQY
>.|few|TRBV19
ASSIGVRTNEQY
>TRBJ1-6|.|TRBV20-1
SARGTANSPLH
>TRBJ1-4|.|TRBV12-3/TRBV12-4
ASSPDLNEKLF
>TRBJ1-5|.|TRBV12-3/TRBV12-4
ASSSDRRLSINQPQH
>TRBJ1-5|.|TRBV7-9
ASSARNLGQPQH
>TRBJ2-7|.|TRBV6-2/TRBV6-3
ASSYSGGRAGY
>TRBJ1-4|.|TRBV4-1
ASSHVQDGTNEKLF
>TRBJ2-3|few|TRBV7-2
ASSLVPDTDTQY
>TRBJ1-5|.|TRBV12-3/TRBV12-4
ASTEQKFQPQH
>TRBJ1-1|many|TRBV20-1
SASNTGGGDTEAF
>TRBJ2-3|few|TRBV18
ASSLLELGTDTQY
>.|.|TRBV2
ASRGSSARETQY
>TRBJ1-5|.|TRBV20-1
SARELAKLDQPQH
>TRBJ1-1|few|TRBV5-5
ASSLVAGVIEAF
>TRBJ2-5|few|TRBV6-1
ASMDPPNRNEQY
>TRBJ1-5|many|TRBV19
ASSQGGEGNQPQH
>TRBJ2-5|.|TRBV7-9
ASSLVVSRETQY
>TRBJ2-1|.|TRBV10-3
AISGRGESSYNEQF
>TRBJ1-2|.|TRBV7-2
ASSLVPGLQYGYT